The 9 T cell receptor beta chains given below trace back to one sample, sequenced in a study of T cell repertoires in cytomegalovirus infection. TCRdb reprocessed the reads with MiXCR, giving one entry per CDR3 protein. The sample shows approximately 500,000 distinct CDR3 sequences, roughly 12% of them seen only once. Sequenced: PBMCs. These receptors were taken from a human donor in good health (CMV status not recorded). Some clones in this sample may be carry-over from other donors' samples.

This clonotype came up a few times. DNA of the CDR3: TGCGCCAGCAGCGGACAGGGGAGAGCCTACGAGCAGTACTTC. It specifies CASSGQGRAYEQYF. The rearrangement links TRBV5-1 to TRBJ2-7; 9 positions match TRBD1. Trimming took 4 bases from V and 2 from J; bases not matched to a gene: 4. CDR1 is SGHRS, CDR2 YFSETQ, per germline. The CDR3 length is 14 residues.

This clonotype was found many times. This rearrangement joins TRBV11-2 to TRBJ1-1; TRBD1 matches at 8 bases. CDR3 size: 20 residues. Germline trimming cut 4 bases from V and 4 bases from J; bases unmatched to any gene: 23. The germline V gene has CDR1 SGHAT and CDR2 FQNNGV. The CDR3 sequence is CASSSVFRGRRGPWGTEAFF. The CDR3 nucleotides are TGTGCCAGCAGCTCCGTCTTTAGGGGGCGCAGGGGGCCCTGGGGCACTGAAGCTTTCTTT. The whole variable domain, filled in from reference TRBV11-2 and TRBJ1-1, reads EAGVAQSPRYKIIEKRQSVAFWCNPISGHATLYWYQQILGQGPKLLIQFQNNGVVDDSQLPKDRFSAERLKGVDSTLKIQPAKLEDSAVYLCASSSVFRGRRGPWGTEAFFGQGTRLTVV.

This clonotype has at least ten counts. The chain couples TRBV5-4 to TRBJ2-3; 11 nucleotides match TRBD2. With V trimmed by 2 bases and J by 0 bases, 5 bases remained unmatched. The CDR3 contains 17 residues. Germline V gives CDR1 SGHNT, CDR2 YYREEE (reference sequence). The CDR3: CASSLRLAGTSTDTQYF. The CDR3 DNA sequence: TGTGCCAGCAGCTTACGACTAGCGGGGACTAGCACAGATACGCAGTATTTT. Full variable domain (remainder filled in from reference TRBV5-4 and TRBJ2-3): ETGVTQSPTHLIKTRGQQVTLRCSSQSGHNTVSWYQQALGQGPQFIFQYYREEENGRGNFPPRFSGLQFPNYSSELNVNALELDDSALYLCASSLRLAGTSTDTQYFGPGTRLTVL.

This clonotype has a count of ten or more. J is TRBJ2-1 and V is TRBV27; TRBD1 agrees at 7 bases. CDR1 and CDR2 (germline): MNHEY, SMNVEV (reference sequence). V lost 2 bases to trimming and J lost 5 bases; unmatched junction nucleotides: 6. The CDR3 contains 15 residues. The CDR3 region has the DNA TGTGCCAGCAGTTTACAGACAGGGCCAAACAATGAGCAGTTCTTC. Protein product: CASSLQTGPNNEQFF.

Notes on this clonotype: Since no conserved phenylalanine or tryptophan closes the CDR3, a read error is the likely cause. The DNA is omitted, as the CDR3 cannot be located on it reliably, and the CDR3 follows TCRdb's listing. The CDR3 reads CASSSVQGG. The chain joins TRBV28 to TRBJ2-7; the table's D call of TRBD2 was not tested on the DNA. The germline CDR1 and CDR2 sequences are MDHEN and SYDVKM. From its first to its last residue, the CDR3 has 9 amino acids.

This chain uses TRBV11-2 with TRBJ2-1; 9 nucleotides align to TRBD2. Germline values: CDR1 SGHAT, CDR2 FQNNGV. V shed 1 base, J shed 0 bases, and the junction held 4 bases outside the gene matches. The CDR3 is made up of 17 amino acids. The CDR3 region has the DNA TGTGCCAGCAGCTTAGCCAGCGGGGGGATCTCCTACAATGAGCAGTTCTTC. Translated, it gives CASSLASGGISYNEQFF.

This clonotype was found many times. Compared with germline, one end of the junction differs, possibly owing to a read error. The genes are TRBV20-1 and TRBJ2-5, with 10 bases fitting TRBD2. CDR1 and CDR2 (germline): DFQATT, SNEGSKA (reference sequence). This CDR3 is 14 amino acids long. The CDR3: CSARPGLAQGTQYF. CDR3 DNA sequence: TGCAGTGCTAGACCGGGACTAGCGCAAGGGACCCAGTACTTC.

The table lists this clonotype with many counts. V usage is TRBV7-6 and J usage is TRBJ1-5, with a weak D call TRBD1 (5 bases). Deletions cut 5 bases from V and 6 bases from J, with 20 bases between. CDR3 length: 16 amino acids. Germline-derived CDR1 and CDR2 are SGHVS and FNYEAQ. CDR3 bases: TGTGCCAGCAGCCCGACGGCGGGGGAAAAGAGTCAGCCCCAGCATTTT. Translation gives CASSPTAGEKSQPQHF.

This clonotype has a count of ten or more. The CDR3 DNA reads TGTGCCAGCAGCTTAGAAAGGGGTCAGGAAGCTTTCTTT. Translation gives CASSLERGQEAFF. This chain joins TRBV11-3 and TRBJ1-1, with D perhaps TRBD1 (5 bases). Germline V CDR1 and CDR2: SGHNT, YENEEA. V lost 0 bases and J lost 8, with 10 bases in between. The CDR3 consists of 13 residues. Variable domain in full (rest from reference TRBV11-3 and TRBJ1-1): EAGVVQSPRYKIIEKKQPVAFWCNPISGHNTLYWYLQNLGQGPELLIRYENEEAVDDSQLPKDRFSAERLKGVDSTLKIQPAELGDSAVYLCASSLERGQEAFFGQGTRLTVV.